Given below is one T cell receptor beta chain in context. What it binds is unknown. These data originate in a study of T-cell reconstitution after alpha-beta-depleted transplantation in children. Molecular barcoding with unique molecular identifiers was used for the TCRbeta library. TCRdb independently ran MiXCR on the PCR reads; one entry per CDR3 protein. The sample yields about 980,000 distinct CDR3 sequences, around 30% seen once. Study-level results: Several hundred graft clones that had expanded were reportedly the source of alpha-beta T cells about two months after transplant. The authors attributed T-cell counts and diversity one year after transplant mostly to newly produced T cells. The study traced high day-60 TCRbeta diversity in some patients to surviving recipient T cells and thymic progenitors.

This sequence was found in a boy younger than two who had a stem cell transplant for SCID, so the T cells may come from the graft donor. This specimen was PBMCs, mostly from graft donor cells, taken 360 days after TCRalphabeta/CD19-depleted stem cell transplant.

CDR3 bases: TGCAGTGCTAGAGGAATAGGGGGATCCTATAATTCACCCCTCCACTTT. Its protein is CSARGIGGSYNSPLHF. The rearrangement uses TRBV20-1 and TRBJ1-6, with D maybe TRBD1 (6 bases). Germline assignment: CDR1 DFQATT and CDR2 SNEGSKA (reference sequence). V was clipped by 1 base and J by 1 base, with 11 bases between them. This CDR3 region has 16 residues.